The T cell receptor (beta chain) described here comes from a study of blood T cell repertoires in COVID-19. Some clones are missing from TCRdb's copy, which holds only in-frame ones; the method was immunoSEQ multiplex PCR. The table includes approximately 230,000 clones, 85% to 90% detected once. CDR1 and CDR2 from the germline V gene are WSHSY and SAAADI. V lost 6 bases to trimming and J lost 4 bases; unmatched junction nucleotides: 7. CDR3 size: 15 residues. Sequencing input: PBMCs or T cells enriched from blood (not recorded which). The origin of this receptor is a young man who had recovered from COVID-19. The chain joins TRBV10-2 to TRBJ2-2; 8 bases are a match to TRBD1. CDR3 amino acids: CASRMDRVRTGELFF. The CDR3 nucleotides read TGCGCCAGCAGGATGGACAGGGTCCGCACCGGGGAGCTGTTTTTT.